The sequence of this T cell receptor beta chain was determined in a study of blood T cell repertoires in COVID-19. V dropped 6 bases and J dropped 16 bases, with 22 bases sitting between them. CDR1 is MNHNY, CDR2 SVGAGI, per germline (reference sequence). The CDR3 is made up of 13 amino acids. Some clones are missing from TCRdb's copy, which holds only in-frame ones; the method was immunoSEQ multiplex PCR. The table shows about 200,000 clones, with 88% occurring only once. Sequencing was carried out using peripheral blood. The source is a young man with active or convalescent COVID-19. The rearrangement joins TRBV6-6 to TRBJ1-3; no clear D gene. Here the CDR3 reads CASSPTASGLAYF. The CDR3 DNA follows: TGTGCCAGCAGCCCCACCGCCTCGGGATTAGCCTATTTT.